This T cell receptor (beta chain) was obtained from a study of Graves' ophthalmopathy and Graves' hyperthyroidism. Findings of the study overall: The study's model predicted ophthalmopathy progression at roughly 69% sensitivity and almost 75% specificity. Sensitivity of around 88% and specificity of around 80% were achieved when a 13-signature model separated ophthalmopathy from stable hyperthyroidism.

Amplification of the TCR beta CDR3 regions used RNA transcripts (as template). First-round RT-PCR with HTBI primers preceded a second-round multiplex PCR. TCRdb re-derived calls from the multiplex PCR reads in MiXCR, one entry per CDR3 protein. The sample gives around 1.1 million distinct CDR3 sequences, less than 45% of which show up once; roughly 11% is in the top ten. About this clonotype itself: Its antigen is undetermined.

Trimming took 3 bases from V and 5 from J; bases not matched to a gene: 3. This CDR3 contains 14 residues. Germline V lookup: CDR1 SGHVS, CDR2 FQNEAQ. The chain carries TRBV7-8 and TRBJ1-5; 8 bases map to TRBD1. Sequencing used peripheral blood or thyroid tissue (not recorded which). The TCR originated in an adult man with Graves' hyperthyroidism. The CDR3 here is CASSFQGADQPQHF. In DNA form, the CDR3 reads TGTGCCAGCAGCTTTCAGGGGGCGGATCAGCCCCAGCATTTT.